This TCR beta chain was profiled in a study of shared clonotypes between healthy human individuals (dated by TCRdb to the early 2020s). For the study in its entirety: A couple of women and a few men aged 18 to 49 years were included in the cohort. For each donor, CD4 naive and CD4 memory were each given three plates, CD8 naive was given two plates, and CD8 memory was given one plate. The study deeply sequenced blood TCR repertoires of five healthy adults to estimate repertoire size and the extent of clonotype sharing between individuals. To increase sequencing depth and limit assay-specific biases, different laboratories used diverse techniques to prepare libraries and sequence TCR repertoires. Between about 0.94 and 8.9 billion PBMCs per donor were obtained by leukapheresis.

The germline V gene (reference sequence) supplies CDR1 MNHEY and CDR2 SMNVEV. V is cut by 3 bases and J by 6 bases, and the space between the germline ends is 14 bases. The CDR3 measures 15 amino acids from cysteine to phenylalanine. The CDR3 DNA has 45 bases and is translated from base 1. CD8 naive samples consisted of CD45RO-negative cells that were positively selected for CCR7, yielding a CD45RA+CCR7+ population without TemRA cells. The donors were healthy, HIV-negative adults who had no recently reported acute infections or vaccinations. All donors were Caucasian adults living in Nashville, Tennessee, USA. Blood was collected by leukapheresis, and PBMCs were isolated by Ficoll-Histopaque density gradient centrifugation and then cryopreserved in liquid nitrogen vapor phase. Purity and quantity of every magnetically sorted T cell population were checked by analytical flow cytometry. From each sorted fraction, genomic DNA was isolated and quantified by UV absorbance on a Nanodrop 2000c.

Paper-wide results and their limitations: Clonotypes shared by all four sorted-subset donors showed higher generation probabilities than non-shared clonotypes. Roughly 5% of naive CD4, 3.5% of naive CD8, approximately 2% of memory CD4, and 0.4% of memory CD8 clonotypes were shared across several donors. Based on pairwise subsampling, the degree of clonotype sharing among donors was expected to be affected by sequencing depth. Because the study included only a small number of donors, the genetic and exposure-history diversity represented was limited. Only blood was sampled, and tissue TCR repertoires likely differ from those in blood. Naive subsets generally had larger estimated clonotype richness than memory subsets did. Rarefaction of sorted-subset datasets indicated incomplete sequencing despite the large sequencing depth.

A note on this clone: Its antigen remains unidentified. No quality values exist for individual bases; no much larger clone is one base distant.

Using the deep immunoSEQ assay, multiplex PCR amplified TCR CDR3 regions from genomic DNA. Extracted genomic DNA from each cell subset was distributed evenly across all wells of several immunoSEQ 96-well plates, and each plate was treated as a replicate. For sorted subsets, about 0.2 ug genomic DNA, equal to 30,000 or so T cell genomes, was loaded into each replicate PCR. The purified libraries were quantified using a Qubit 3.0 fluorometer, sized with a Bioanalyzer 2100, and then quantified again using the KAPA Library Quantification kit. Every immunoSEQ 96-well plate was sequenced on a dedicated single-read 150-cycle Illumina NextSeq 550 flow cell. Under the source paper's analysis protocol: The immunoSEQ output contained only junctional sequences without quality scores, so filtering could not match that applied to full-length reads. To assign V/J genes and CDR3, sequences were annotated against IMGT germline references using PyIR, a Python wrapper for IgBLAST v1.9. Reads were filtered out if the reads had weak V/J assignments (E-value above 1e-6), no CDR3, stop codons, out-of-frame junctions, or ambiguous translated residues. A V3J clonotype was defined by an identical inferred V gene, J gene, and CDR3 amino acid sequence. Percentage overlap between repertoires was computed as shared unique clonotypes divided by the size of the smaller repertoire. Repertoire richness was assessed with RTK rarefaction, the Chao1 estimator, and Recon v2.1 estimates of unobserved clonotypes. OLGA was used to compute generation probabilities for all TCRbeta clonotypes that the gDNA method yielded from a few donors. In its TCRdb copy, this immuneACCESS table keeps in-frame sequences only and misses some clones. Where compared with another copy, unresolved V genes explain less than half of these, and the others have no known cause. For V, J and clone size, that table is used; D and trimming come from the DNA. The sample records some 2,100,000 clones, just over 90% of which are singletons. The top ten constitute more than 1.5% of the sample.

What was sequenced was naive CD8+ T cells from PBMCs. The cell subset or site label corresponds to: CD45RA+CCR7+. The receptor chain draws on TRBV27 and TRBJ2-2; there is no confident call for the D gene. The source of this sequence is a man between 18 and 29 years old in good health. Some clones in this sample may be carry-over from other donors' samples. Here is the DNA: TGTGCCAGCAGTTTGGCCGCTATCATCCCCGGGGAGCTGTTTTTT. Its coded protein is CASSLAAIIPGELFF.